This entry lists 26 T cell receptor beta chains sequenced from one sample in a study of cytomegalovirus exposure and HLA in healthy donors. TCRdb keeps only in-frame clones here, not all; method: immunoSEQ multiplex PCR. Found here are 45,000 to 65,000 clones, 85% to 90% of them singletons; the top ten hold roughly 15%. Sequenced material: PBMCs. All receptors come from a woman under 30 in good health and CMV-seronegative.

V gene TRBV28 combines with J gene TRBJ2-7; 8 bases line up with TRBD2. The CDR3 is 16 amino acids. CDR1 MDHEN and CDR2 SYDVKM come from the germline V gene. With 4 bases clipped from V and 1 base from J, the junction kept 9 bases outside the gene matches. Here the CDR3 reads CASSSGGAGASYEQYF. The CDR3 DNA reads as TGTGCCAGCAGTTCCGGGGGGGCGGGAGCTTCCTACGAGCAGTACTTC.

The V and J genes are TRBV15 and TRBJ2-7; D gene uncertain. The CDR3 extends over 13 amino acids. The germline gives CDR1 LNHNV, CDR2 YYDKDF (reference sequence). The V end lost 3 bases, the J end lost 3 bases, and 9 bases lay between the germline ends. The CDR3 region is CATSSGVYYEQYF. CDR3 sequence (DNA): TGTGCCACCAGCAGCGGAGTCTACTACGAGCAGTACTTC. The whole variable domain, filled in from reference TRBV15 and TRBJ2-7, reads DAMVIQNPRYQVTQFGKPVTLSCSQTLNHNVMYWYQQKSSQAPKLLFHYYDKDFNNEADTPDNFQSRRPNTSFCFLDIRSPGLGDTAMYLCATSSGVYYEQYFGPGTRLTVT.

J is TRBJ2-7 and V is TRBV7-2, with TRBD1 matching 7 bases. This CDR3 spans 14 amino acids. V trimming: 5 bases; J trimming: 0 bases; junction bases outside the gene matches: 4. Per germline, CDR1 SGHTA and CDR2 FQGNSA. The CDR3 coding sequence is TGTGCCAGCAGCCCGGGACAGCACTCCTACGAGCAGTACTTC. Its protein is CASSPGQHSYEQYF.

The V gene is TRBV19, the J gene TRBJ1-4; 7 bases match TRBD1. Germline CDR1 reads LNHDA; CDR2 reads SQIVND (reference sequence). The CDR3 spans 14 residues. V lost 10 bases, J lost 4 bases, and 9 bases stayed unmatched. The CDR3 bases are TGTGCCACATCACGAGGACAGGTTAATGAAAAACTGTTTTTT. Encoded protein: CATSRGQVNEKLFF.

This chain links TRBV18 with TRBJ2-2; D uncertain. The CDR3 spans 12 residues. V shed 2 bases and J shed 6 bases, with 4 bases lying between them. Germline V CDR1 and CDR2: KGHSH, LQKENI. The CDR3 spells CASSPSAGELFF. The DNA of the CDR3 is TGTGCCAGCTCACCATCCGCCGGGGAGCTGTTTTTT. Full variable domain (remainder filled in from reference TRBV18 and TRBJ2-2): NAGVMQNPRHLVRRRGQEARLRCSPMKGHSHVYWYRQLPEEGLKFMVYLQKENIIDESGMPKERFSAEFPKEGPSILRIQQVVRGDSAAYFCASSPSAGELFFGEGSRLTVL.

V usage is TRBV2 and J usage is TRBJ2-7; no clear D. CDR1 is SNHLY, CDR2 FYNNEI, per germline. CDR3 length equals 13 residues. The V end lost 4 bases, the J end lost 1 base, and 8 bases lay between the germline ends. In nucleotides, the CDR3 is TGTGCCAGCAGTGGTACGGGTTCCTACGAGCAGTACTTC. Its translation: CASSGTGSYEQYF.

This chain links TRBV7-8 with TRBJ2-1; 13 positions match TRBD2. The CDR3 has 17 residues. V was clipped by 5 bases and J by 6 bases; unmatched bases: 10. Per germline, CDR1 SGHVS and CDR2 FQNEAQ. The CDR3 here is CASSPTRLAGGLNEQFF. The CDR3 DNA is TGTGCCAGCAGCCCGACCCGACTAGCGGGGGGCCTCAATGAGCAGTTCTTC.

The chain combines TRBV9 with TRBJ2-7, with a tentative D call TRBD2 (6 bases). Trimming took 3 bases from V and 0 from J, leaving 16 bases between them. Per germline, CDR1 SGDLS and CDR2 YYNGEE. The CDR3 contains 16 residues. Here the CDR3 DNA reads TGTGCCAGCAGCGAAGCCGGGACTGCGAGCTCCTACGAGCAGTACTTC. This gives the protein CASSEAGTASSYEQYF.

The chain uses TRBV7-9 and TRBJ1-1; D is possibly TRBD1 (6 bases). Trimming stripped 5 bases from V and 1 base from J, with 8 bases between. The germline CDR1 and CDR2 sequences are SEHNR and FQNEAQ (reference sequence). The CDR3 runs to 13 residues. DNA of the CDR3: TGTGCCAGCAGCCCACAGGGGAACACTGAAGCTTTCTTT. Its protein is CASSPQGNTEAFF.

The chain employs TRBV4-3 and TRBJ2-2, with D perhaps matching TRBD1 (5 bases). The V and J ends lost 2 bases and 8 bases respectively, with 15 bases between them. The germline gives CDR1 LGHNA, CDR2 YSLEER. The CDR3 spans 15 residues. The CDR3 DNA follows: TGCGCCAGCAGCCAACTCGGACAACGGGCGGGGGAGCTGTTTTTT. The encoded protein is CASSQLGQRAGELFF.

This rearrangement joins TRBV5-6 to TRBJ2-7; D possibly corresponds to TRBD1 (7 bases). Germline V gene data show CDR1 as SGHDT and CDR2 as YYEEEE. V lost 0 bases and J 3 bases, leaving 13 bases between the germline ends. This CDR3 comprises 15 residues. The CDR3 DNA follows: TGTGCCAGCAGCTTGGCAGGGGGGTATGGCTACGAGCAGTACTTC. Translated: CASSLAGGYGYEQYF.

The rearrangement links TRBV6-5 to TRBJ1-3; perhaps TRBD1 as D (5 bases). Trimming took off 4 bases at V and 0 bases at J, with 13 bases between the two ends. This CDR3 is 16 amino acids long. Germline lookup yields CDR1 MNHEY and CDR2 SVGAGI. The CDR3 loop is CASSSPTGYSGNTIYF. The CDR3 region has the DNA TGTGCCAGCAGTTCTCCTACAGGATACTCTGGAAACACCATATATTTT.

The CDR3 protein is CASSLTGIGDTIYF. As DNA, the CDR3 is TGTGCCAGCAGCTTGACAGGGATTGGGGACACCATATATTTT. The V gene is TRBV7-8, the J gene TRBJ1-3; 7 bases agree with TRBD1. Germline assignment: CDR1 SGHVS and CDR2 FQNEAQ. The CDR3 sequence is 14 residues long. The trim removed 3 bases at V and 8 bases at J, leaving 7 bases unmatched.

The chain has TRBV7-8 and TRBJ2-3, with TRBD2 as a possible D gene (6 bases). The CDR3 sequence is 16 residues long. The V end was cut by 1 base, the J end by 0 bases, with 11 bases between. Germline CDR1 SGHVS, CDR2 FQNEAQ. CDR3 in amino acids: CASSLVDAGSTDTQYF. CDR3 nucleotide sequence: TGTGCCAGCAGCTTAGTAGACGCGGGAAGCACAGATACGCAGTATTTT.

This chain's CDR3 is CASKLQGGGNQPQHF. CDR3 DNA: TGTGCCAGCAAGTTGCAGGGCGGGGGCAATCAGCCCCAGCATTTT. This chain uses TRBV2 with TRBJ1-5, with D perhaps matching TRBD1 (5 bases). The CDR3 is 15 residues long. Germline V CDR1 and CDR2: SNHLY, FYNNEI. Trimming removed 7 bases from V and 2 bases from J, with 15 bases in between.

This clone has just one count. As DNA, the CDR3 is TGTGCCTGGGCGACAGGGGGCGCGGATACGCAGTATTTT. It encodes CAWATGGADTQYF. V and J are TRBV30 and TRBJ2-3; the match to TRBD1 covers 10 bases. Per germline, CDR1 GTSNPN and CDR2 SVGIG (reference sequence). V was pared by 5 bases and J by 6 bases, with 5 bases of the junction left unmatched. The CDR3 sequence is 13 residues long.

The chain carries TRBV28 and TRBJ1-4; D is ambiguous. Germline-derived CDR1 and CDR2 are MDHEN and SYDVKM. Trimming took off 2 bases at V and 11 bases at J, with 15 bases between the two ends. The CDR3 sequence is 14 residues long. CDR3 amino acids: CASSLPPGSEKLFF. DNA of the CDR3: TGTGCCAGCAGTTTACCTCCGGGGAGCGAGAAACTGTTTTTT. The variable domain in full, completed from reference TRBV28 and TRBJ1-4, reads DVKVTQSSRYLVKRTGEKVFLECVQDMDHENMFWYRQDPGLGLRLIYFSYDVKMKEKGDIPEGYSVSREKKERFSLILESASTNQTSMYLCASSLPPGSEKLFFGSGTQLSVL.

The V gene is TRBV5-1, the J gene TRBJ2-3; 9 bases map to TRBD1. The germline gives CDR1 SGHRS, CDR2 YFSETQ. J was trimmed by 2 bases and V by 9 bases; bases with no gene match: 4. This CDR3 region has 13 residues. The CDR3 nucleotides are TGCGCCACCGGGACAGGGCACACAGATACGCAGTATTTT. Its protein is CATGTGHTDTQYF.

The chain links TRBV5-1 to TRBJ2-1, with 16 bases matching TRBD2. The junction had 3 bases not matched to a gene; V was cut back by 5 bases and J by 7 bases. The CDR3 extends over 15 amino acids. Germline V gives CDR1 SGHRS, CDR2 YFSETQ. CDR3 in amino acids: CASSKGLAGGNEQFF. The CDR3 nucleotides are TGCGCCAGCAGTAAGGGACTAGCGGGGGGGAATGAGCAGTTCTTC.

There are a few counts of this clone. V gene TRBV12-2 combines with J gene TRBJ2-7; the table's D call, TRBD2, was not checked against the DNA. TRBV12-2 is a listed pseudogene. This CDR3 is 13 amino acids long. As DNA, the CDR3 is TGTGCAAGTCGCTTGGGACTAGTCTACGAGCAGTACTTC. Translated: CASRLGLVYEQYF.

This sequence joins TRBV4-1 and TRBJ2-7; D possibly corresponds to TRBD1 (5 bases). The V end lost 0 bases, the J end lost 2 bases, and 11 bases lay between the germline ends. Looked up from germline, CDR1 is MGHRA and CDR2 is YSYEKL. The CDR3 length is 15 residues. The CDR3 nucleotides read TGCGCCAGCAGCCAAGATCCAGGGCTGCCCTACGAGCAGTACTTC. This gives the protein CASSQDPGLPYEQYF.

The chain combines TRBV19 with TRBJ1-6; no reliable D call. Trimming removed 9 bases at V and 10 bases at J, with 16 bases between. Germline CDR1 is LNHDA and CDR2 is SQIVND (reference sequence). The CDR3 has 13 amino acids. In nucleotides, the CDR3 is TGTGCCAGCCAGACCCCCGGCGGATCACCCCTCCACTTT. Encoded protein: CASQTPGGSPLHF.

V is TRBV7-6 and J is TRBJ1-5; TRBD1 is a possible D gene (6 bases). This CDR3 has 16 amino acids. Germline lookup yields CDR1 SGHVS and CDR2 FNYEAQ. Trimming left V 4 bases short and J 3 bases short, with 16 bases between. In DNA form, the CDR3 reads TGTGCCAGCAGCTCCATACAGGGACGGGACAATCAGCCCCAGCATTTT. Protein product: CASSSIQGRDNQPQHF.

This CDR3 reads CASSLEPGQGANEQYF. Here the CDR3 DNA reads TGCGCCAGCAGCTTGGAACCGGGACAGGGGGCGAATGAGCAGTACTTC. The chain employs TRBV5-1 and TRBJ2-7; 12 bases fit TRBD1. The CDR3 is 16 amino acids. Germline V CDR1 and CDR2: SGHRS, YFSETQ. Losses at the gene ends were 0 bases for V and 7 bases for J; bases not matched to a gene: 8.

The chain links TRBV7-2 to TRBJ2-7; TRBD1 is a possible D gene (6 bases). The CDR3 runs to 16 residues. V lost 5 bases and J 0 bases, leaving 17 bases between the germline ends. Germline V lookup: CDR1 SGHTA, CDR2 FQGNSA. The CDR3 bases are TGTGCCAGCAGCCCCCAGACGGGACATAGCTCCTACGAGCAGTACTTC. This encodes CASSPQTGHSSYEQYF.

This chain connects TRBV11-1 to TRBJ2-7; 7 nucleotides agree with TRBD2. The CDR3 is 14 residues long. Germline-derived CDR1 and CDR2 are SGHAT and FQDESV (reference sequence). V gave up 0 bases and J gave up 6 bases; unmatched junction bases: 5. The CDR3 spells CASSLARGRGEQYF. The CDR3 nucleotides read TGTGCCAGCAGCTTAGCCCGGGGGAGGGGCGAGCAGTACTTC.